Following are 11 T cell receptor beta chains from one sample sequenced in a study of PD-1 blockade in classical Hodgkin lymphoma. Described time point: cycle 4 day 1 (C4D1), after more than five weeks of nivolumab. Every patient had relapsed following autologous stem cell transplantation, and cohorts differed in brentuximab vedotin exposure. Thawed PBMCs yielded CD4+ T cells through magnetic negative selection. TCRdb's copy holds only in-frame clones and misses some; the assay was immunoSEQ multiplex PCR. The sample has approximately 20,000 clones, 83% seen once; the top ten hold 2.5% to 3%. Source: CD4+ T cells from blood, taken before the fourth cycle of nivolumab. The receptors were sampled from a human donor with classical Hodgkin lymphoma.

The chain joins TRBV5-1 to TRBJ2-2; 11 nucleotides agree with TRBD2. V gave up 0 bases and J gave up 6 bases; unmatched junction bases: 4. Germline V CDR1 and CDR2: SGHRS, YFSETQ. CDR3 length: 16 residues. The CDR3 loop is CASSLGLAGYSGELFF. The CDR3, as DNA: TGCGCCAGCAGCTTGGGACTAGCGGGATATTCCGGGGAGCTGTTTTTT.

The gene calls are TRBV6-1 and TRBJ1-1; D ambiguous. The CDR3 runs 13 residues. Germline CDR1 is MNHNS and CDR2 is SASEGT. V was cut by 3 bases and J by 3 bases, with 8 bases left in between. CDR3 sequence (DNA): TGTGCCAGCAGTGATGCAATGGACACTGAAGCTTTCTTT. This encodes CASSDAMDTEAFF.

V gene TRBV18 combines with J gene TRBJ2-2; no firm D call. The CDR3 is made up of 14 amino acids. Germline CDR1 is KGHSH and CDR2 is LQKENI. V was cut by 1 base and J by 6 bases, with 9 bases left in between. The CDR3 spells CASSPRGTAGELFF. The CDR3, as DNA: TGTGCCAGCTCACCACGGGGTACCGCCGGGGAGCTGTTTTTT.

This clone was seen a handful of times. The V and J genes are TRBV5-5 and TRBJ1-5, with D unresolved. Trimming shortened V by 0 bases and J by 1 base, and 8 bases separated the two germline ends. Germline CDR1 is SGHKS and CDR2 is YYEKEE (reference sequence). The length of the CDR3 is 15 residues. CDR3 region: CASSLAVGSNQPQHF. CDR3 nucleotide sequence: TGTGCCAGCAGCTTGGCCGTCGGAAGCAATCAGCCCCAGCATTTT.

CDR3 nucleotide sequence: TGTGCCAGCAGTTACGCGGGGACTAGCGGAGGATACGAGCAGTACTTC. Translating gives CASSYAGTSGGYEQYF. The chain recombines TRBV6-5 with TRBJ2-7; 11 bases are a match to TRBD2. J was trimmed by 4 bases and V by 2 bases; bases with no gene match: 7. The CDR3 spans 16 residues. Germline-derived CDR1 and CDR2 are MNHEY and SVGAGI.

This clone was picked up a small number of times. CDR3 nucleotide sequence: TGTGCCAGCAGTTTTTCTGGCTCTGGGACAGGTAATCAGCCCCAGCATTTT. This sequence encodes CASSFSGSGTGNQPQHF. This chain joins TRBV28 and TRBJ1-5; 8 bases line up with TRBD1. The CDR3 totals 17 residues. V trimming: 3 bases; J trimming: 4 bases; junction bases outside the gene matches: 11. The germline gives CDR1 MDHEN, CDR2 SYDVKM.

V gene TRBV9 combines with J gene TRBJ2-7, with 8 bases fitting TRBD1. Germline CDR1 reads SGDLS; CDR2 reads YYNGEE. The CDR3 has 14 amino acids. With 3 bases clipped from V and 4 bases from J, the junction kept 6 bases outside the gene matches. The CDR3 DNA is TGTGCCAGCAGCGAGCGGACAGGGTCTTACGAGCAGTACTTC. Protein sequence: CASSERTGSYEQYF. The complete variable domain, with remaining parts taken from reference TRBV9 and TRBJ2-7, reads DSGVTQTPKHLITATGQRVTLRCSPRSGDLSVYWYQQSLDQGLQFLIQYYNGEERAKGNILERFSAQQFPDLHSELNLSSLELGDSALYFCASSERTGSYEQYFGPGTRLTVT.

This CDR3 is CASSLAPGLGYEQYF. Here the CDR3 DNA reads TGTGCCAGCAGCTTGGCCCCGGGACTCGGCTACGAGCAGTACTTC. J is TRBJ2-7 and V is TRBV5-6; tentatively, D is TRBD2 (6 bases). The V gene lost 0 bases and the J gene lost 3 bases, with 13 bases spanning the gap. Germline V gene lookup returns CDR1 SGHDT and CDR2 YYEEEE. This CDR3 is built from 15 residues.

The chain is built from TRBV29-1 and TRBJ2-2, with 7 bases lining up with TRBD1. Germline CDR1 reads SQVTM; CDR2 reads ANQGSEA. V lost 6 bases, J lost 3 bases, and 4 bases stayed unmatched. The CDR3 is made up of 13 amino acids. CDR3 in DNA: TGCAGCGTCCCGGACAGGCACACCGGGGAGCTGTTTTTT. The encoded protein is CSVPDRHTGELFF.

The DNA for the CDR3 is TGTGCCAGCAGTTTAAACAGGGACGACGAGCAGTACTTC. It encodes CASSLNRDDEQYF. V gene TRBV28 combines with J gene TRBJ2-7, with a tentative D call TRBD1 (6 bases). Germline CDR1 and CDR2: MDHEN and SYDVKM. V lost 2 bases, J lost 5 bases, and 10 bases lay in between. This CDR3 has 13 amino acids. Based on the CDR3 plus reference TRBV28 and TRBJ2-7, the full variable domain is DVKVTQSSRYLVKRTGEKVFLECVQDMDHENMFWYRQDPGLGLRLIYFSYDVKMKEKGDIPEGYSVSREKKERFSLILESASTNQTSMYLCASSLNRDDEQYFGPGTRLTVT.

The chain is built from TRBV4-1 and TRBJ2-1; 14 bases align to TRBD2. The germline V gene has CDR1 MGHRA and CDR2 YSYEKL. The V gene end was trimmed by 3 bases and the J gene end by 6 bases; junction bases not matched to a gene: 7. The CDR3 loop spans 17 amino acids. The CDR3 spells CASSQGTSGSGVNEQFF. The CDR3 bases are TGCGCCAGCAGCCAGGGGACTAGCGGGAGTGGGGTCAATGAGCAGTTCTTC.